The clone carrying this TCR beta chain occurred a few times. TCRdb's table, derived via immunoSEQ multiplex PCR, lists solely in-frame clones and lacks some. The sample has around 700,000 clones; about 78% are singletons. The source of the sample is a study of shared clonotypes between healthy human individuals. Germline values: CDR1 MNHEY, CDR2 SMNVEV (reference sequence). There are 11 residues in the CDR3. V was shortened by 7 bases and J by 13 bases, with 16 bases between the two germline ends. The clonotype originates from a woman aged 30 to 39 in good health. The sequenced sample was memory CD4+ T cells sorted from blood. Documented subset: CD45RA-negative fraction. J is TRBJ1-2 and V is TRBV27; the D is unclear. The CDR3 sequence is CASIQDRLVTF. The CDR3 bases are TGTGCCAGCATCCAGGACCGGCTTGTCACCTTC.